Presented here are 27 T cell receptor beta chains from one specimen sequenced in a study of T cell responses to AZD1222 COVID-19 vaccine. Produced via immunoSEQ multiplex PCR; TCRdb's table is partial and in-frame only. Of about 150,000 clones listed, around 92% are singletons. The sample was peripheral blood, taken 28 days after the second AZD1222 dose. These receptors came from an adult who received the AZD1222 COVID-19 vaccine.

V and J are TRBV27 and TRBJ2-3; 11 bases line up with TRBD1. The ends lost 5 bases at V and 1 base at J; junction bases unmatched: 5. Germline V gene lookup returns CDR1 MNHEY and CDR2 SMNVEV (reference sequence). This CDR3 spans 16 amino acids. This CDR3 is CASSPGTGGRTDTQYF. The CDR3 DNA follows: TGTGCCAGCAGTCCGGGGACAGGGGGGCGCACAGATACGCAGTATTTT.

The rearrangement uses TRBV27 and TRBJ2-1; 10 bases align to TRBD2. Germline CDR1 MNHEY, CDR2 SMNVEV (reference sequence). This CDR3 is built from 15 residues. V gave up 5 bases and J gave up 3 bases; unmatched junction bases: 4. CDR3 region: CASSKLAGSYNEQFF. Written as DNA, the CDR3 is TGTGCCAGCAGTAAACTAGCGGGAAGCTACAATGAGCAGTTCTTC.

The DNA of the CDR3 is TGTGCCAGCAGCTTGTCCAGACAGGCCTCTGGAAACACCATATATTTT. This encodes CASSLSRQASGNTIYF. The V and J genes are TRBV5-5 and TRBJ1-3, with a possible D match to TRBD1 (6 bases). The CDR3 has 16 residues. Looked up from germline, CDR1 is SGHKS and CDR2 is YYEKEE (reference sequence). V lost 1 base, J lost 0 bases, and 11 bases lay in between.

The chain's CDR3 is CASSLAAATVGQFF. CDR3 nucleotide sequence: TGTGCCAGCAGTCTAGCGGCTGCAACGGTAGGGCAGTTCTTC. This chain links TRBV6-2 or TRBV6-3 with TRBJ2-1; TRBD2 matches at 7 bases. CDR3 length: 14 amino acids. Trimming removed 5 bases from V and 12 bases from J; junction bases left unmatched: 13. Germline CDR1 is MNHEY and CDR2 is SVGEGT.

This clone occurred a few times. The rearrangement joins TRBV28 to TRBJ1-4; tentative D call: TRBD1 (6 bases). This CDR3 comprises 15 residues. The V end lost 4 bases, the J end lost 11 bases, and 20 bases lay between the germline ends. CDR1 is MDHEN and CDR2 is SYDVKM in the germline V gene. For the CDR3, the DNA is TGTGCCAGCAGTTCCCTGAAGGGGGGCCGGGGGAAACTGTTTTTT. Translating it yields CASSSLKGGRGKLFF.

The CDR3 DNA sequence: TGTGCCAGCAGCCCCCGACTAGCGATCACCTACGAGCAGTACTTC. This codes for CASSPRLAITYEQYF. J is TRBJ2-7 and V is TRBV7-2, with 8 bases lining up with TRBD2. This CDR3 is built from 15 residues. The trim removed 5 bases at V and 2 bases at J, leaving 8 bases unmatched. Germline assignment: CDR1 SGHTA and CDR2 FQGNSA.

This chain joins TRBV6-4 and TRBJ2-1; 9 nucleotides agree with TRBD2. V was pared by 3 bases and J by 0 bases, with 0 bases of the junction left unmatched. Germline CDR1 and CDR2: MRHNA and SNTAGT. The CDR3 is 15 residues long. The CDR3 is CASSELAGSYNEQFF. The CDR3 nucleotides read TGTGCCAGCAGTGAACTAGCGGGCTCCTACAATGAGCAGTTCTTC.

The chain carries TRBV4-2 and TRBJ1-3; D may be TRBD1 (6 bases). V lost 0 bases and J 2 bases, leaving 11 bases between the germline ends. CDR1 and CDR2 (germline): LGHNA, YNFKEQ. This CDR3 is 16 amino acids long. CDR3 DNA sequence: TGTGCCAGCAGCCAAGAGAGTGGGGGCACTGGAAACACCATATATTTT. The encoded protein is CASSQESGGTGNTIYF.

The chain is built from TRBV6-5 and TRBJ1-4; D remains ambiguous. Trimming shortened V by 5 bases and J by 8 bases, and 12 bases separated the two germline ends. This CDR3 contains 13 residues. Germline CDR1 reads MNHEY; CDR2 reads SVGAGI. In nucleotides, the CDR3 is TGTGCCAGCAGTCCACGGGGATGGGAAAAACTGTTTTTT. Encoded protein: CASSPRGWEKLFF.

The chain combines TRBV11-2 with TRBJ2-1; a weak D match, TRBD2 (6 bases). Between the trimmed V and J ends, which lost 5 bases and 5 bases, there was a span of 19 bases. The CDR3 spans 16 residues. Germline CDR1 reads SGHAT; CDR2 reads FQNNGV. This CDR3 is CASSPAGSLRNNEQFF. The DNA of the CDR3 is TGTGCCAGCAGCCCAGCGGGCAGTCTTAGGAACAATGAGCAGTTCTTC.

This chain connects TRBV28 to TRBJ1-6; weak D call: TRBD1 (6 bases). The CDR3 is 14 amino acids. Germline CDR1 MDHEN, CDR2 SYDVKM. V shed 6 bases and J shed 9 bases, with 15 bases lying between them. Written as DNA, the CDR3 is TGTGCCAGCAGGCTAGGGGTACAGGGTTCACCCCTCCACTTT. Translated: CASRLGVQGSPLHF.

The genes are TRBV4-2 and TRBJ1-5, with D possibly being TRBD1 (6 bases). V lost 0 bases and J lost 7, with 13 bases in between. CDR3 size: 15 residues. Germline loops: CDR1 LGHNA, CDR2 YNFKEQ. In nucleotides, the CDR3 is TGTGCCAGCAGCCAAGAGCAGGGGAGGGGGCAGCCCCAGCATTTT. Protein product: CASSQEQGRGQPQHF.

This chain uses TRBV19 with TRBJ2-3, with TRBD2 matching 7 bases. Germline trimming cut 10 bases from V and 0 bases from J; bases unmatched to any gene: 4. CDR1 and CDR2 from the germline V gene are LNHDA and SQIVND (reference sequence). The CDR3 is 13 amino acids. The CDR3 region has the DNA TGTGCCACCGATAGCGGGAGCACAGATACGCAGTATTTT. This gives the protein CATDSGSTDTQYF. The full variable domain, completed using reference TRBV19 and TRBJ2-3, is DGGITQSPKYLFRKEGQNVTLSCEQNLNHDAMYWYRQDPGQGLRLIYYSQIVNDFQKGDIAEGYSVSREKKESFPLTVTSAQKNPTAFYLCATDSGSTDTQYFGPGTRLTVL.

The genes are TRBV5-1 and TRBJ1-6, with 7 bases identical to TRBD1. The CDR3 covers 14 residues. V dropped 2 bases and J dropped 8; count of bases not matched to a gene: 4. CDR1 and CDR2 from the germline V gene are SGHRS and YFSETQ. CDR3 sequence reads: CASSFGTEYSPLHF. For the CDR3, the DNA is TGCGCCAGCAGCTTCGGGACAGAGTATTCACCCCTCCACTTT. Combining the CDR3 with reference TRBV5-1 and TRBJ1-6 gives the whole variable domain KAGVTQTPRYLIKTRGQQVTLSCSPISGHRSVSWYQQTPGQGLQFLFEYFSETQRNKGNFPGRFSGRQFSNSRSEMNVSTLELGDSALYLCASSFGTEYSPLHFGNGTRLTVT.

The chain carries TRBV9 and TRBJ2-3; 9 bases are a match to TRBD1. J gave up 6 bases and V 3 bases, and 11 bases lay outside the gene matches. Germline V lookup: CDR1 SGDLS, CDR2 YYNGEE. The length of the CDR3 is 16 residues. The CDR3 DNA sequence: TGTGCCAGCAGCGGAGGTGGGGGACAGGGTCCCGATACGCAGTATTTT. Its protein is CASSGGGGQGPDTQYF. The full variable domain, its missing parts supplied by reference TRBV9 and TRBJ2-3, is DSGVTQTPKHLITATGQRVTLRCSPRSGDLSVYWYQQSLDQGLQFLIQYYNGEERAKGNILERFSAQQFPDLHSELNLSSLELGDSALYFCASSGGGGQGPDTQYFGPGTRLTVL.

The chain combines TRBV6-5 with TRBJ1-2; the D gene is possibly TRBD1 (6 bases). Germline V lookup: CDR1 MNHEY, CDR2 SVGAGI. Trimming removed 2 bases from V and 9 bases from J, with 16 bases in between. The CDR3 is 14 amino acids. The CDR3 here is CASSYLTGTFRYTF. As DNA, the CDR3 is TGTGCCAGCAGTTACCTTACAGGGACCTTCCGCTACACCTTC.

This sequence joins TRBV6-1 and TRBJ2-7; no reliable D call. This CDR3 spans 12 amino acids. In germline, CDR1 is MNHNS, CDR2 SASEGT. V gave up 1 base and J gave up 5 bases, with 6 bases separating them. The CDR3 loop reads CASSEGNHEQYF. The CDR3 nucleotides are TGTGCCAGCAGTGAAGGCAATCACGAGCAGTACTTC.

The chain employs TRBV10-3 and TRBJ2-7; 10 bases line up with TRBD2. From germline, CDR1 is ENHRY and CDR2 SYGVKD. V gave up 0 bases and J gave up 1 base; unmatched junction bases: 9. This CDR3 spans 18 amino acids. The CDR3 region is CAISESGIAGGLSYEQYF. In DNA form, the CDR3 reads TGTGCCATCAGTGAGTCGGGGATAGCGGGAGGACTATCCTACGAGCAGTACTTC.

The chain uses TRBV28 and TRBJ1-2, with D possibly being TRBD1 (5 bases). CDR3 size: 13 residues. Trimming removed 5 bases at V and 4 bases at J, with 11 bases between. Germline V gene sequence: CDR1 MDHEN, CDR2 SYDVKM. The CDR3: CASSGTVGYGYTF. DNA of the CDR3: TGTGCCAGCAGTGGGACGGTTGGCTATGGCTACACCTTC.

This rearrangement joins TRBV6-4 to TRBJ2-3, with D perhaps TRBD2 (6 bases). Trimming removed 0 bases from V and 9 bases from J, with 16 bases in between. The CDR3 spans 15 residues. CDR1 and CDR2 from the germline V gene are MRHNA and SNTAGT. The CDR3 is CASSDSKGPRGTQYF. The CDR3, as DNA: TGTGCCAGCAGTGACTCGAAAGGGCCCCGGGGGACGCAGTATTTT.

The CDR3 nucleotides read TGTGCCAGCAGCCCGGACGTCTACAATGAGCAGTTCTTC. Protein sequence: CASSPDVYNEQFF. The chain uses TRBV7-2 and TRBJ2-1; unclear D gene. The CDR3 length is 13 residues. Trimming left V 5 bases short and J 3 bases short, with 8 bases between. Germline CDR1 is SGHTA and CDR2 is FQGNSA.

In DNA form, the CDR3 reads TGTGCCAGCAGTTTCGACCCAGCAGGGTTGGGGTACGAGCAGTACTTC. Its protein product is CASSFDPAGLGYEQYF. The chain combines TRBV27 with TRBJ2-7; D is perhaps TRBD1 (5 bases). Per germline, CDR1 MNHEY and CDR2 SMNVEV (reference sequence). Trimming removed 3 bases at V and 4 bases at J, with 19 bases between. CDR3 size: 16 residues.

The gene calls are TRBV4-3 and TRBJ2-7, with D perhaps matching TRBD1 (6 bases). The CDR3 spans 16 residues. The germline gives CDR1 LGHNA, CDR2 YSLEER. Trimming took off 0 bases at V and 0 bases at J, with 12 bases between the two ends. The CDR3 sequence is CASSQDADRRSYEQYF. The CDR3 DNA follows: TGCGCCAGCAGCCAAGACGCAGACAGGCGCTCCTACGAGCAGTACTTC.

The V gene is TRBV3-1 (or the pseudogene TRBV3-2), the J gene TRBJ1-1; 8 bases align to TRBD1. V shed 4 bases, J shed 7 bases, and the junction held 11 bases outside the gene matches. Germline V lookup: CDR1 LGHDT, CDR2 YNNKEL (reference sequence). The CDR3 covers 15 residues. CDR3 nucleotides: TGTGCCAGCAGCCCCTCGCAGGGGGCGTTAGGTGAAGCTTTCTTT. Translating gives CASSPSQGALGEAFF.

In nucleotides, the CDR3 is TGTGCCAGCAGCTTACCGTACGGCGGCCTAGCGGTATACAATGAGCAGTTCTTC. Amino acid sequence: CASSLPYGGLAVYNEQFF. The chain combines TRBV7-9 with TRBJ2-1; 7 nucleotides agree with TRBD2. CDR1 SEHNR and CDR2 FQNEAQ come from the germline V gene (reference sequence). This CDR3 is built from 18 residues. V lost 2 bases and J lost 4; bases outside the gene matches: 14.

V gene TRBV7-6 combines with J gene TRBJ1-6; TRBD1 might be the D (6 bases). The V end lost 5 bases, the J end lost 8 bases, and 16 bases lay between the germline ends. The CDR3 is made up of 15 amino acids. The V gene's germline CDR1 is SGHVS and CDR2 FNYEAQ. CDR3: CASSADSHGDSPLHF. As DNA, the CDR3 is TGTGCCAGCAGCGCGGACAGCCACGGAGATTCACCCCTCCACTTT.

V gene TRBV7-9 combines with J gene TRBJ1-2; D call uncertain. The CDR3 sequence is 15 residues long. From germline, CDR1 is SEHNR and CDR2 FQNEAQ (reference sequence). The V end was cut by 4 bases, the J end by 7 bases, with 19 bases between. The CDR3 bases are TGTGCCAGCAGCTCTAGAAGGGTAGGGTTTGGTGGCTACACCTTC. It codes for CASSSRRVGFGGYTF.